These 23 T cell receptor beta chains were all obtained from the same sample, sequenced in a study of blood T cell repertoires in COVID-19. Method: immunoSEQ multiplex PCR; TCRdb's copy keeps in-frame clones and lacks some. This sample carries about 120,000 clones, around nine tenths of them seen once, and the ten largest clones take about 1.6%. Sequenced input: peripheral blood. The receptor source for this set is a human donor in a cohort sampled during active COVID-19.

The chain's CDR3 is CASSWTGNSGANVLTF. CDR3 DNA sequence: TGTGCCAGCAGTTGGACAGGTAACTCTGGGGCCAACGTCCTGACTTTC. This chain links TRBV28 with TRBJ2-6; 7 nucleotides line up with TRBD1. The germline V gene encodes CDR1 MDHEN and CDR2 SYDVKM. Trimming cost V 4 bases and J 0 bases; bases outside gene matches: 3. CDR3 length equals 16 residues.

The V gene is TRBV5-4, the J gene TRBJ2-1, with TRBD2 matching over 9 bases. Germline V CDR1 and CDR2: SGHNT, YYREEE (reference sequence). The CDR3 has 15 residues. J was trimmed by 2 bases and V by 5 bases; bases with no gene match: 5. The CDR3 loop reads CASSSSGGTYNEQFF. The CDR3 DNA reads TGTGCCAGCAGTTCAAGCGGGGGGACCTACAATGAGCAGTTCTTC.

This clone ranks as medium-sized (0.01 to 0.1%). This CDR3 reads CASSRQGNTGELFF. As DNA, the CDR3 is TGTGCCAGCAGTCGACAGGGGAACACCGGGGAGCTGTTTTTT. The chain employs TRBV6-5 and TRBJ2-2; TRBD1 aligns across 7 bases. V was pared by 5 bases and J by 1 base, with 1 base of the junction left unmatched. This CDR3 spans 14 amino acids. Germline V gene lookup returns CDR1 MNHEY and CDR2 SVGAGI.

The rearrangement links TRBV10-3 to TRBJ1-5; TRBD1 aligns across 12 bases. The CDR3 length is 16 residues. CDR1 ENHRY and CDR2 SYGVKD come from the germline V gene. Trimming at V came to 10 bases and at J to 0 bases, leaving 7 bases not matched to a gene. The CDR3 sequence is CATGTGGSYSNQPQHF. The CDR3 DNA sequence: TGTGCCACGGGGACAGGGGGCTCCTATAGCAATCAGCCCCAGCATTTT.

This sequence joins TRBV7-8 and TRBJ2-6, with D perhaps matching TRBD2 (5 bases). V lost 5 bases, J lost 0 bases, and 8 bases lay in between. The CDR3 extends over 15 amino acids. Germline lookup yields CDR1 SGHVS and CDR2 FQNEAQ. CDR3 in DNA: TGTGCCAGCAGCATACGGGGCTCTGGGGCCAACGTCCTGACTTTC. Translation: CASSIRGSGANVLTF.

The chain is built from TRBV9 and TRBJ2-3; TRBD2 matches 13 bases. The V and J ends lost 3 bases and 4 bases, in that order; junction bases with no gene match: 8. The CDR3 loop spans 17 amino acids. The V gene's germline CDR1 is SGDLS and CDR2 YYNGEE. The CDR3 bases are TGTGCCAGCAGCGGGACTAGCGGGGGTCCGCGGCCAGATACGCAGTATTTT. Translated, it gives CASSGTSGGPRPDTQYF.

The gene calls are TRBV28 and TRBJ2-7; D gene ambiguous. The CDR3 is 15 amino acids. V was shortened by 2 bases and J by 0 bases, with 11 bases between the two germline ends. The germline gives CDR1 MDHEN, CDR2 SYDVKM. The CDR3 nucleotides read TGTGCCAGCAGTTTAGTCCCAGGTTTCTCCTACGAGCAGTACTTC. This encodes CASSLVPGFSYEQYF.

The chain links TRBV15 to TRBJ1-1, with unresolved D. Germline V gives CDR1 LNHNV, CDR2 YYDKDF (reference sequence). V was trimmed by 0 bases and J by 1 base, leaving 6 bases between them. This CDR3 is 14 amino acids long. The CDR3 loop is CATSREHRNTEAFF. The CDR3 region has the DNA TGTGCCACCAGCAGAGAGCACAGGAACACTGAAGCTTTCTTT.

This clone was recorded a few times. Other DNA sequences in this specimen translate into the identical CDR3. J is TRBJ1-1 and V is TRBV7-6; 7 positions match TRBD1. J was trimmed by 1 base and V by 1 base; bases with no gene match: 0. Germline loops: CDR1 SGHVS, CDR2 FNYEAQ. CDR3 length: 14 amino acids. The CDR3 is CASSLGQGNTEAFF. The CDR3, as DNA: TGTGCCAGCAGCTTAGGACAGGGGAACACTGAAGCTTTCTTT.

CDR3 in amino acids: CASSATILGEQFF. CDR3 DNA: TGTGCCAGCAGCGCCACTATCCTCGGTGAGCAGTTCTTC. The chain employs TRBV5-6 and TRBJ2-1; D is unresolved. Trimming took off 4 bases at V and 9 bases at J, with 14 bases between the two ends. CDR1 and CDR2 from the germline V gene are SGHDT and YYEEEE. The length of the CDR3 is 13 residues.

The genes are TRBV19 and TRBJ2-3; 8 bases are shared with TRBD2. The CDR3 extends over 16 amino acids. CDR1 is LNHDA and CDR2 is SQIVND in the germline V gene (reference sequence). The V and J ends lost 1 base and 7 bases, in that order; junction bases with no gene match: 10. Here the CDR3 reads CASSIGGRSLSNTQYF. CDR3 DNA: TGTGCCAGTAGTATAGGCGGGAGGTCCCTCTCGAATACGCAGTATTTT.

This clone was observed once. The chain is built from TRBV6-5 and TRBJ2-7; no reliable D call. This CDR3 region has 11 residues. The ends were cut back, 5 bases at V and 2 bases at J, with 4 bases in the middle. The V gene's germline CDR1 is MNHEY and CDR2 SVGAGI. CDR3 region: CASSSTYEQYF. In DNA, the CDR3 is TGTGCCAGCAGTAGCACCTACGAGCAGTACTTC.

This rearrangement joins TRBV2 to TRBJ2-1; D is perhaps TRBD2 (5 bases). V was trimmed by 4 bases and J by 9 bases, leaving 10 bases between them. The CDR3 runs to 12 residues. Germline-derived CDR1 and CDR2 are SNHLY and FYNNEI. The DNA for the CDR3 is TGTGCCAGCAGTGGGGGTCGGGGTGAGCAGTTCTTC. Translation gives CASSGGRGEQFF.

This clone was seen once. The chain employs TRBV10-2 and TRBJ2-7, with TRBD2 as a possible D gene (5 bases). Germline values: CDR1 WSHSY, CDR2 SAAADI. The CDR3 has 15 residues. V lost 8 bases and J 0 bases, leaving 17 bases between the germline ends. CDR3 region: CASYGLTGNSYEQYF. As DNA, the CDR3 is TGCGCCAGCTACGGGCTGACGGGGAACTCCTACGAGCAGTACTTC.

V gene TRBV2 combines with J gene TRBJ2-3; tentative D call: TRBD2 (6 bases). The length of the CDR3 is 13 residues. V shed 6 bases and J shed 5 bases, with 12 bases lying between them. Per the germline V gene, CDR1 is SNHLY and CDR2 is FYNNEI. DNA for the CDR3: TGTGCCAGCAGCCTGGGGGGAGAAGATACGCAGTATTTT. Protein: CASSLGGEDTQYF.

V gene TRBV18 combines with J gene TRBJ1-6; D not certain. The ends were cut back, 3 bases at V and 0 bases at J, with 18 bases in the middle. Germline CDR1 reads KGHSH; CDR2 reads LQKENI. The CDR3 totals 19 residues. CDR3 loop: CASSPVKLGYSSYNSPLHF. CDR3 sequence (DNA): TGTGCCAGCTCACCTGTGAAGCTAGGTTATAGCTCCTATAATTCACCCCTCCACTTT. Combining the CDR3 with reference TRBV18 and TRBJ1-6 gives the whole variable domain NAGVMQNPRHLVRRRGQEARLRCSPMKGHSHVYWYRQLPEEGLKFMVYLQKENIIDESGMPKERFSAEFPKEGPSILRIQQVVRGDSAAYFCASSPVKLGYSSYNSPLHFGNGTRLTVT.

The chain joins TRBV18 to TRBJ1-1, with D perhaps TRBD1 (5 bases). V lost 0 bases, J lost 0 bases, and 8 bases lay in between. Germline lookup yields CDR1 KGHSH and CDR2 LQKENI. This CDR3 region has 15 residues. CDR3 bases: TGTGCCAGCTCACCACCTCAGGGCTTGAACACTGAAGCTTTCTTT. Its translation is CASSPPQGLNTEAFF.

V and J are TRBV27 and TRBJ2-7, with 9 nucleotides matching TRBD2. The trim removed 5 bases at V and 7 bases at J, leaving 12 bases unmatched. The CDR3 is made up of 15 amino acids. Germline CDR1 is MNHEY and CDR2 is SMNVEV (reference sequence). The CDR3 sequence is CASSRSGGLRLEQYF. Here the CDR3 DNA reads TGTGCCAGCAGTAGGAGCGGGGGGCTTCGCTTGGAGCAGTACTTC.

This chain links TRBV6-1 with TRBJ1-2, with 8 bases lining up with TRBD1. The CDR3 covers 16 residues. Trimming cost V 4 bases and J 0 bases; bases outside gene matches: 7. Germline V gene sequence: CDR1 MNHNS, CDR2 SASEGT. The CDR3 protein is CASSGSRGRANYGYTF. CDR3 nucleotides: TGTGCCAGCAGTGGCTCCAGGGGGCGGGCTAACTATGGCTACACCTTC.

The chain is built from TRBV27 and TRBJ2-3; TRBD2 matches 8 bases. Looked up from germline, CDR1 is MNHEY and CDR2 is SMNVEV (reference sequence). The CDR3 runs 16 residues. V was pared by 0 bases and J by 9 bases, with 11 bases of the junction left unmatched. The chain's CDR3 is CASSLSGSGSPRTQYF. The CDR3 region has the DNA TGTGCCAGCAGTTTATCGGGGAGCGGGAGCCCTAGAACGCAGTATTTT.

The chain couples TRBV20-1 to TRBJ2-3, with a possible D match to TRBD2 (6 bases). This CDR3 is built from 14 residues. Germline V gene lookup returns CDR1 DFQATT and CDR2 SNEGSKA (reference sequence). V was shortened by 3 bases and J by 0 bases, with 10 bases between the two germline ends. Written as DNA, the CDR3 is TGCAGTGCTAGTAGGGCGGGGAGCACAGATACGCAGTATTTT. It is translated as CSASRAGSTDTQYF.

The V and J genes are TRBV9 and TRBJ2-2; the match to TRBD1 covers 7 bases. Germline lookup yields CDR1 SGDLS and CDR2 YYNGEE. This CDR3 has 17 amino acids. Trimming cost V 1 base and J 0 bases; bases outside gene matches: 6. CDR3 in DNA: TGTGCCAGCAGCGTATTCGGAACAGGGGCGAACACCGGGGAGCTGTTTTTT. It specifies CASSVFGTGANTGELFF.

The V and J genes are TRBV10-1 and TRBJ1-5; 10 nucleotides match TRBD1. Germline trimming cut 5 bases from V and 6 bases from J; bases unmatched to any gene: 10. Germline V gene lookup returns CDR1 WNHNN and CDR2 SYGVQD (reference sequence). The CDR3 extends over 16 amino acids. CDR3 in amino acids: CASSQPTDRGLQPQHF. The CDR3, as DNA: TGCGCCAGCAGTCAACCAACCGACAGGGGGCTTCAGCCCCAGCATTTT.